Listed below are T cell receptor beta chains from one sample, sequenced in a study of a mutant IDH1 vaccine in newly diagnosed glioma. Produced via immunoSEQ multiplex PCR; TCRdb's table is partial and in-frame only. The table has 82,000 or so clones, approximately 85% seen once. No antigens are known for them. The sample consisted of PBMCs, taken from a glioma patient whose treatment included an IDH1 peptide vaccine. The receptors originated from a man younger than 45 with glioma. Some clones in this sample may be carry-over from other donors' samples. Each CDR3 is given with its conserved first and last residue. The D gene is left open where the match is weak. Clone size is not always given. Where it is, it says once, few, many or a class for expanded clones.

d_call: TRBD1
j_call: TRBJ1-1
v_call: TRBV20-1
clone_size: -
cdr3_aa: CSALGQGRAFF
cdr3_nt: TGCAGTGCTCTTGGACAGGGACGGGCTTTCTTT

d_call: TRBD1
j_call: TRBJ1-1
v_call: TRBV10-1
clone_size: -
cdr3_aa: CASSPMTGGNTEAFF
cdr3_nt: TGCGCCAGCAGCCCCATGACAGGGGGGAACACTGAAGCTTTCTTT

d_call: -
j_call: TRBJ1-2
v_call: TRBV29-1
clone_size: few
cdr3_aa: CSVVTGGYGYTF
cdr3_nt: TGCAGCGTCGTGACAGGCGGCTATGGCTACACCTTC

d_call: -
j_call: TRBJ2-5
v_call: TRBV6-1
clone_size: -
cdr3_aa: CASSEPGRGRRETQYF
cdr3_nt: TGTGCCAGCAGTGAACCGGGTAGGGGGAGGAGGGAGACCCAGTACTTC

d_call: -
j_call: TRBJ1-1
v_call: TRBV7-9
clone_size: -
cdr3_aa: CASSLTNTEAFF
cdr3_nt: TGTGCCAGCAGCTTGACGAACACTGAAGCTTTCTTT

d_call: TRBD1
j_call: TRBJ1-5
v_call: TRBV6-1
clone_size: -
cdr3_aa: CASTSRGAVRPQHF
cdr3_nt: TGTGCCAGCACCAGCAGGGGGGCGGTACGGCCCCAGCATTTT

d_call: -
j_call: TRBJ1-1
v_call: TRBV27
clone_size: -
cdr3_aa: CASNRASYGITEAFF
cdr3_nt: TGTGCCAGCAACCGGGCCTCCTACGGGATCACTGAAGCTTTCTTT

d_call: -
j_call: TRBJ2-3
v_call: TRBV11-3
clone_size: -
cdr3_aa: CASSLGVRTTDTQYF
cdr3_nt: TGTGCCAGCAGCTTAGGTGTCCGTACCACAGATACGCAGTATTTT

d_call: TRBD1
j_call: TRBJ1-2
v_call: TRBV29-1
clone_size: -
cdr3_aa: CSVIDREKNGDYGYTF
cdr3_nt: TGCAGCGTTATTGACAGGGAAAAGAATGGGGACTATGGCTACACCTTC

d_call: -
j_call: TRBJ1-2
v_call: TRBV5-1
clone_size: few
cdr3_aa: CASSSYYGYTF
cdr3_nt: TGCGCCAGCAGCTCTTACTATGGCTACACCTTC

d_call: TRBD1
j_call: TRBJ1-1
v_call: TRBV6-6
clone_size: -
cdr3_aa: CASLSLRTGKAFF
cdr3_nt: TGTGCCAGCCTATCCCTGCGGACAGGAAAAGCTTTCTTT

d_call: -
j_call: TRBJ1-2
v_call: TRBV2
clone_size: -
cdr3_aa: CASGLGGTNYGYTF
cdr3_nt: TGTGCCAGTGGCTTAGGGGGGACTAACTATGGCTACACCTTC

d_call: -
j_call: TRBJ2-5
v_call: TRBV27
clone_size: -
cdr3_aa: CAFQQAPGIRGEYF
cdr3_nt: TGTGCCTTCCAACAGGCCCCGGGGATACGAGGGGAGTACTTC

d_call: TRBD2
j_call: TRBJ2-2
v_call: TRBV27
clone_size: -
cdr3_aa: CASGRTSGRGGELFF
cdr3_nt: TGTGCCAGCGGAAGGACTAGCGGGAGGGGCGGGGAGCTGTTTTTT

d_call: -
j_call: TRBJ1-3
v_call: TRBV5-1
clone_size: -
cdr3_aa: CASSVGWTENTIYF
cdr3_nt: TGCGCCAGCAGCGTAGGATGGACGGAAAACACCATATATTTT

d_call: -
j_call: TRBJ1-2
v_call: TRBV27
clone_size: -
cdr3_aa: CASSFNLRGNYGYTF
cdr3_nt: TGTGCCAGCAGTTTCAATCTCAGGGGTAACTATGGCTACACCTTC

d_call: -
j_call: TRBJ1-6
v_call: TRBV9
clone_size: -
cdr3_aa: CASSVLGDDNSPLHF
cdr3_nt: TGTGCCAGCAGCGTGTTAGGGGATGATAATTCACCCCTCCACTTT

d_call: TRBD1
j_call: TRBJ1-1
v_call: TRBV9
clone_size: few
cdr3_aa: CASSAGGAEAFF
cdr3_nt: TGTGCCAGCAGCGCAGGGGGGGCAGAAGCTTTCTTT

d_call: -
j_call: TRBJ2-5
v_call: TRBV28
clone_size: -
cdr3_aa: CASSLSRGRKTQYF
cdr3_nt: TGTGCCAGCAGTTTATCCAGGGGCAGAAAGACCCAGTACTTC

d_call: -
j_call: TRBJ1-3
v_call: TRBV4-2
clone_size: -
cdr3_aa: CASSQDRAGNTIYF
cdr3_nt: TGTGCCAGCAGCCAAGACAGGGCTGGAAACACCATATATTTT

d_call: TRBD1
j_call: TRBJ2-6
v_call: TRBV7-8
clone_size: -
cdr3_aa: CASSSLRDRGAGANVLTF
cdr3_nt: TGTGCCAGCAGCTCTCTCCGGGACAGGGGCGCTGGGGCCAACGTCCTGACTTTC

d_call: TRBD1
j_call: TRBJ1-4
v_call: TRBV6-1
clone_size: -
cdr3_aa: CASSEGGQGSSKLFF
cdr3_nt: TGTGCCAGCAGTGAAGGGGGACAGGGATCCTCTAAACTGTTTTTT

d_call: TRBD2
j_call: TRBJ2-1
v_call: TRBV7-2
clone_size: -
cdr3_aa: CASRPGGSSYNEQFF
cdr3_nt: TGTGCCAGCAGACCGGGGGGTAGCTCCTACAATGAGCAGTTCTTC

d_call: TRBD2
j_call: TRBJ2-1
v_call: TRBV7-8
clone_size: -
cdr3_aa: CASSPAAAGLAGSNEQFF
cdr3_nt: TGTGCCAGCAGCCCTGCGGCCGCGGGACTAGCGGGATCCAATGAGCAGTTCTTC

d_call: TRBD1
j_call: TRBJ1-5
v_call: TRBV30
clone_size: -
cdr3_aa: CAWDGQGNQPQHF
cdr3_nt: TGTGCCTGGGACGGACAGGGCAATCAGCCCCAGCATTTT

d_call: -
j_call: TRBJ2-6
v_call: TRBV15
clone_size: -
cdr3_aa: CATSEKVTGANVLTF
cdr3_nt: TGTGCCACCAGCGAGAAGGTGACTGGGGCCAACGTCCTGACTTTC

d_call: TRBD2
j_call: TRBJ2-1
v_call: TRBV27
clone_size: few
cdr3_aa: CASSQSGVLHNEQFF
cdr3_nt: TGTGCCAGCAGTCAAAGCGGGGTCCTTCACAATGAGCAGTTCTTC

d_call: -
j_call: TRBJ2-2
v_call: TRBV19
clone_size: -
cdr3_aa: CASSIKGVTGELFF
cdr3_nt: TGTGCCAGTAGTATTAAGGGGGTCACCGGGGAGCTGTTTTTT

d_call: -
j_call: TRBJ2-3
v_call: TRBV11-2
clone_size: -
cdr3_aa: CASSFGRVEDTQYF
cdr3_nt: TGTGCCAGCAGCTTTGGCAGGGTGGAAGATACGCAGTATTTT

d_call: -
j_call: TRBJ2-7
v_call: TRBV19
clone_size: once
cdr3_aa: CASSTGTSYEQYF
cdr3_nt: TGTGCCAGTAGTACGGGAACCTCCTACGAGCAGTACTTC

d_call: TRBD1
j_call: TRBJ1-1
v_call: TRBV19
clone_size: -
cdr3_aa: CASSILQGMAFF
cdr3_nt: TGTGCCAGTAGTATCCTACAGGGGATGGCTTTCTTT

d_call: TRBD2
j_call: TRBJ2-2
v_call: TRBV19
clone_size: -
cdr3_aa: CATNFGLGRDGELFF
cdr3_nt: TGTGCCACCAATTTCGGACTAGGGCGTGACGGGGAGCTGTTTTTT

d_call: TRBD2
j_call: TRBJ2-1
v_call: TRBV29-1
clone_size: -
cdr3_aa: CSVEETSGRAGEQFF
cdr3_nt: TGCAGCGTTGAAGAGACTAGCGGGAGGGCCGGTGAGCAGTTCTTC

d_call: TRBD2
j_call: TRBJ2-2
v_call: TRBV9
clone_size: -
cdr3_aa: CASSVEASGGARHTGELFF
cdr3_nt: TGTGCCAGCAGCGTAGAGGCTAGCGGGGGGGCCCGGCACACCGGGGAGCTGTTTTTT

d_call: -
j_call: TRBJ1-1
v_call: TRBV5-4
clone_size: -
cdr3_aa: CASSQQGWGETEAFF
cdr3_nt: TGCGCCAGCAGCCAACAGGGATGGGGAGAGACTGAAGCTTTCTTT

d_call: -
j_call: TRBJ2-4
v_call: TRBV5-6
clone_size: -
cdr3_aa: CASSLVAKNIQYF
cdr3_nt: TGTGCCAGCAGCTTGGTTGCCAAAAACATTCAGTACTTC

d_call: -
j_call: TRBJ2-7
v_call: TRBV9
clone_size: -
cdr3_aa: CASSVGHLSYEQYF
cdr3_nt: TGTGCCAGCAGCGTAGGCCATCTCTCCTACGAGCAGTACTTC

d_call: -
j_call: TRBJ1-2
v_call: TRBV7-2
clone_size: -
cdr3_aa: CASSTKAGHSGYGYTF
cdr3_nt: TGTGCCAGCAGCACAAAGGCAGGGCATAGCGGCTATGGCTACACCTTC

d_call: TRBD1
j_call: TRBJ1-1
v_call: TRBV30
clone_size: -
cdr3_aa: CAWSHDRGGSNTEAFF
cdr3_nt: TGTGCCTGGAGTCACGACAGGGGAGGGTCGAACACTGAAGCTTTCTTT

d_call: -
j_call: TRBJ2-7
v_call: TRBV6-5
clone_size: -
cdr3_aa: CASSRSVRDEQYF
cdr3_nt: TGTGCCAGCAGCCGGTCGGTGAGGGACGAGCAGTACTTC

d_call: TRBD1
j_call: TRBJ1-5
v_call: TRBV10-3
clone_size: -
cdr3_aa: CAISESRGQGLSNQPQHF
cdr3_nt: TGTGCCATCAGTGAGTCAAGAGGACAGGGGCTGAGCAATCAGCCCCAGCATTTT

d_call: TRBD2
j_call: TRBJ2-5
v_call: TRBV5-6
clone_size: -
cdr3_aa: CASSFSSGGETQYF
cdr3_nt: TGTGCCAGCAGCTTCTCTAGCGGGGGCGAGACCCAGTACTTC

d_call: TRBD1
j_call: TRBJ1-4
v_call: TRBV7-2
clone_size: -
cdr3_aa: CASSAPGQGIGLFF
cdr3_nt: TGTGCCAGCAGCGCGCCGGGACAGGGGATCGGACTGTTTTTT

d_call: -
j_call: TRBJ1-1
v_call: TRBV4-1
clone_size: -
cdr3_aa: CASSQAPLGSPEAFF
cdr3_nt: TGCGCCAGCAGCCAAGCCCCTTTGGGGTCCCCTGAAGCTTTCTTT

d_call: -
j_call: TRBJ1-5
v_call: TRBV19
clone_size: -
cdr3_aa: CASTITGMPQHF
cdr3_nt: TGTGCCAGTACCATAACAGGGATGCCCCAGCATTTT

d_call: TRBD1
j_call: TRBJ2-6
v_call: TRBV5-1
clone_size: -
cdr3_aa: CASSLQGIAGANVLTF
cdr3_nt: TGCGCCAGCAGCTTACAGGGGATTGCCGGGGCCAACGTCCTGACTTTC

d_call: TRBD2
j_call: TRBJ2-2
v_call: TRBV19
clone_size: -
cdr3_aa: CASSMGGTGELFF
cdr3_nt: TGTGCCAGTAGTATGGGAGGGACCGGGGAGCTGTTTTTT

d_call: -
j_call: TRBJ2-5
v_call: TRBV9
clone_size: -
cdr3_aa: CASSVGGIRGETQYF
cdr3_nt: TGTGCCAGCAGCGTAGGAGGCATAAGAGGAGAGACCCAGTACTTC

d_call: -
j_call: TRBJ1-1
v_call: TRBV12-5
clone_size: few
cdr3_aa: CASGPSGGEEAFF
cdr3_nt: TGTGCTAGTGGTCCCTCTGGGGGCGAGGAGGCTTTCTTT

d_call: -
j_call: TRBJ2-3
v_call: TRBV5-8
clone_size: -
cdr3_aa: CASSLAAGYTDTQYF
cdr3_nt: TGTGCCAGCAGCTTGGCCGCGGGATACACAGATACGCAGTATTTT

d_call: -
j_call: TRBJ1-5
v_call: TRBV14
clone_size: -
cdr3_aa: CASSQDVGTPQHF
cdr3_nt: TGTGCCAGCAGCCAAGATGTCGGGACGCCCCAGCATTTT

d_call: TRBD2
j_call: TRBJ2-1
v_call: TRBV5-1
clone_size: few
cdr3_aa: CASRGLAGGNEQFF
cdr3_nt: TGCGCCAGCAGGGGATTAGCGGGAGGGAATGAGCAGTTCTTC

d_call: TRBD1
j_call: TRBJ1-6
v_call: TRBV28
clone_size: -
cdr3_aa: CASSLDPTVGQYNSPLHF
cdr3_nt: TGTGCCAGCAGTTTAGACCCCACCGTGGGACAGTATAATTCACCCCTCCACTTT

d_call: -
j_call: TRBJ1-6
v_call: TRBV6-6
clone_size: -
cdr3_aa: CASSYPRLNSPLHF
cdr3_nt: TGTGCCAGCAGCTACCCGCGCCTTAATTCACCCCTCCACTTT

d_call: -
j_call: TRBJ2-7
v_call: TRBV10-3
clone_size: -
cdr3_aa: CAIQNPAVPSYEQYF
cdr3_nt: TGTGCCATCCAGAATCCGGCAGTCCCGTCCTACGAGCAGTACTTC

d_call: -
j_call: TRBJ1-3
v_call: TRBV28
clone_size: -
cdr3_aa: CASSLNDIASGNTIYF
cdr3_nt: TGTGCCAGCAGTTTAAATGACATCGCCTCTGGAAACACCATATATTTT

d_call: -
j_call: TRBJ1-1
v_call: TRBV29-1
clone_size: -
cdr3_aa: CSVEDLWTENTEAFF
cdr3_nt: TGCAGCGTTGAAGATCTTTGGACAGAGAACACTGAAGCTTTCTTT

d_call: -
j_call: TRBJ1-2
v_call: TRBV6-5
clone_size: -
cdr3_aa: CASTRDSDYGYTF
cdr3_nt: TGTGCCAGCACCAGAGACTCTGACTATGGCTACACCTTC

d_call: -
j_call: TRBJ1-6
v_call: TRBV5-6
clone_size: -
cdr3_aa: CASTRRGANSPLHF
cdr3_nt: TGTGCCAGCACCCGGCGGGGGGCGAATTCACCCCTCCACTTT